This TCR beta chain was captured in a study of pediatric ulcerative colitis. Study-level results: Two patients had blood samples with substantially reduced template counts. Repertoires came from total lymphocyte DNA, so rare subsets like regulatory T cells may be missed. Blood-rectal clonal overlap within each person was significantly higher in ulcerative colitis patients than controls.

Germline CDR1 reads SGDLS; CDR2 reads YYNGEE. The CDR3 extends over 12 amino acids. Trimming cost V 3 bases and J 8 bases, with 11 bases left between them. The rectum was sampled with one to two pinch biopsies at colonoscopy. As to this clone: What it binds is unknown.

Only in-frame clones appear in the TCRdb table, and some are missing; sequencing was by immunoSEQ multiplex PCR. The sample carries some 10,000 clones, around 82% recorded once. Material: gut tissue. The J gene is TRBJ1-2, the V gene TRBV9; TRBD1 might be the D (6 bases). This clonotype originated in a girl between 10 and 17 years old who was a control in a study of pediatric ulcerative colitis. The CDR3 region is CASSEQGWGYTF. DNA for the CDR3: TGTGCCAGCAGCGAACAGGGTTGGGGCTACACCTTC.